This T cell receptor (beta chain) was sequenced during a study of blood T cell repertoires in COVID-19. The overall study: The cDNA or gDNA used as material had been derived from T cells, B-cell-depleted T cells, or PBMCs.

The CDR3 length is 15 residues. Germline V lookup: CDR1 SGHRS, CDR2 YFSETQ. V lost 5 bases and J lost 2; bases outside the gene matches: 5. Study processing details: The assay estimated nucleated cells by amplifying reference gene primers. Assay: immunoSEQ multiplex PCR; the TCRdb copy retains only in-frame clones and omits some. That table furnishes V, J and clone size, whereas the DNA furnished D and trimming. The sample lists about 200,000 clones, around 94% occurring once. The source is a young man with COVID-19, enrolled during active disease. The sample taken for sequencing was peripheral blood. V and J are TRBV5-1 and TRBJ1-4; TRBD1 agrees at 8 bases. Written as DNA, the CDR3 is TGCGCCAGCAGTCGTCAGGGGGCGACTAATGAAAAACTGTTTTTT. It codes for CASSRQGATNEKLFF.